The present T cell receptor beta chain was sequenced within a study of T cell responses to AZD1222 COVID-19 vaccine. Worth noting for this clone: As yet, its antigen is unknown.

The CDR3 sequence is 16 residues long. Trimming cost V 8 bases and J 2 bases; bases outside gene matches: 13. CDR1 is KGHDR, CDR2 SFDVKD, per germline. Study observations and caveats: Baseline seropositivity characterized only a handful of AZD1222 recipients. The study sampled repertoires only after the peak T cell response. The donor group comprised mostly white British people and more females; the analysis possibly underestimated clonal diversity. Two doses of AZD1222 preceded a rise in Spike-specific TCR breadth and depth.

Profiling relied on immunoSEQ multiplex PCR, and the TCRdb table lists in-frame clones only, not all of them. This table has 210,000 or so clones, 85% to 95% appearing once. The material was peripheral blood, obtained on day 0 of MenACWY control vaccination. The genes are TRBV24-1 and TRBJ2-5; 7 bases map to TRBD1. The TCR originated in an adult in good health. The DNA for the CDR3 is TGTGCCACCAAAATCTGGGACAGTTTGTCTCAAGAGACCCAGTACTTC. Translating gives CATKIWDSLSQETQYF.